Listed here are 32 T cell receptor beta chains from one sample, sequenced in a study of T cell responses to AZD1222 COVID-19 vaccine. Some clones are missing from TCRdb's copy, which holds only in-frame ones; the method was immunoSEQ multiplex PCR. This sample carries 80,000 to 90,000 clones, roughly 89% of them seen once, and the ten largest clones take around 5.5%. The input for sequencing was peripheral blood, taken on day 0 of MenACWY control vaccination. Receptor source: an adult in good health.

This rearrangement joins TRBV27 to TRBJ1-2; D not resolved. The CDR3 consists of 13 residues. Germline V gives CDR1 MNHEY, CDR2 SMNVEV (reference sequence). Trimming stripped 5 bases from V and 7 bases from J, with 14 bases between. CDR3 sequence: CASSPRTEGGYTF. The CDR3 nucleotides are TGTGCCAGCAGTCCTCGGACCGAGGGTGGCTACACCTTC.

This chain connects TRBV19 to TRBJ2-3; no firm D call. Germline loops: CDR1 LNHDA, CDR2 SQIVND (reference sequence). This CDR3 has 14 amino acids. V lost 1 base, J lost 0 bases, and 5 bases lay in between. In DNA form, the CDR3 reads TGTGCCAGTAGTATAGGCGCGAGCACAGATACGCAGTATTTT. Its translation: CASSIGASTDTQYF.

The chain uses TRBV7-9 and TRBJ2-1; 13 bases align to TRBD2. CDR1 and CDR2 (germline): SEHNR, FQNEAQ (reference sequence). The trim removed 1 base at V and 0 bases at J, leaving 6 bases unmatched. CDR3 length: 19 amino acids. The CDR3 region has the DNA TGTGCCAGCAGCTTAGAGGTGACTAGCGGGAGGAGCTCCTACAATGAGCAGTTCTTC. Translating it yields CASSLEVTSGRSSYNEQFF.

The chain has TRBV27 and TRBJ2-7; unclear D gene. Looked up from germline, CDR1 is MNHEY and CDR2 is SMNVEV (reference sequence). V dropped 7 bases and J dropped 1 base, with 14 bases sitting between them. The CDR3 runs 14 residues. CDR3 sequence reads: CASIDTGRSYEQYF. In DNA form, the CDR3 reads TGTGCCAGCATCGATACTGGAAGGTCCTACGAGCAGTACTTC.

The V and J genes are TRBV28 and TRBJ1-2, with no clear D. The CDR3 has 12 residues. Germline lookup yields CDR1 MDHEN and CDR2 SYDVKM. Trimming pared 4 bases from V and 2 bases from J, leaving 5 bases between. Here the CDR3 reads CASSYGNYGYTF. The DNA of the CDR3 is TGTGCCAGCAGTTACGGAAACTATGGCTACACCTTC.

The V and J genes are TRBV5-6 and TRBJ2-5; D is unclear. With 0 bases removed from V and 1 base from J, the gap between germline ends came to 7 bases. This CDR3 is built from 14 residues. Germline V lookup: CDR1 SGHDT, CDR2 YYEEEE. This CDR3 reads CASSLVTTQETQYF. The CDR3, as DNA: TGTGCCAGCAGCTTGGTCACCACCCAAGAGACCCAGTACTTC.

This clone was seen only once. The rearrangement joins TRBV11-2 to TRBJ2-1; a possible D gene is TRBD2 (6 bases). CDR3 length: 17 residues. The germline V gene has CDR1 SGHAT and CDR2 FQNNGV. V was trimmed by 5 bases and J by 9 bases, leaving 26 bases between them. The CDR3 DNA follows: TGTGCCAGCAGCCACCCCGGTCTGGAGGGCTCACGAGGTGAGCAGTTCTTC. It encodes CASSHPGLEGSRGEQFF.

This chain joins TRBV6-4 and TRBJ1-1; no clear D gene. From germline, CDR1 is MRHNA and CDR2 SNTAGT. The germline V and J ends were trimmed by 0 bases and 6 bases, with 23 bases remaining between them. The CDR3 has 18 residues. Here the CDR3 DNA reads TGTGCCAGCAGTGACTCGAAGAACCGCGACGTAATTGAAGCTGAAGCTTTCTTT. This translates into CASSDSKNRDVIEAEAFF.

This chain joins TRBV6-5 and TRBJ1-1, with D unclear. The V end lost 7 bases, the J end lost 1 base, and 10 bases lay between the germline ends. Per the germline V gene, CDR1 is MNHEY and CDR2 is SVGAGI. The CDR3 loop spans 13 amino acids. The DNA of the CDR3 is TGTGCCAGCACTGTACAAGGGAACACTGAAGCTTTCTTT. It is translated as CASTVQGNTEAFF.

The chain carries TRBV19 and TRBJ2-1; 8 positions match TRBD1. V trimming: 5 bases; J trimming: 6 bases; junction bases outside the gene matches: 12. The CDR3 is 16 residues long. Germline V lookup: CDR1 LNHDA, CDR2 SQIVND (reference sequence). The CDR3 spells CASSPRTGIMSNEQFF. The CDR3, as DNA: TGTGCCAGTAGTCCGCGGACAGGGATTATGAGCAATGAGCAGTTCTTC.

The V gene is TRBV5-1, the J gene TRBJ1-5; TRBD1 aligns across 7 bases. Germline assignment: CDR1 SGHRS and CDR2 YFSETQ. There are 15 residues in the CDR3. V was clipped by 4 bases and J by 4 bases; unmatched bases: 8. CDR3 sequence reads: CASSLQGTSNQPQHF. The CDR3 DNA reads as TGCGCCAGCAGCCTACAGGGGACTTCTAATCAGCCCCAGCATTTT.

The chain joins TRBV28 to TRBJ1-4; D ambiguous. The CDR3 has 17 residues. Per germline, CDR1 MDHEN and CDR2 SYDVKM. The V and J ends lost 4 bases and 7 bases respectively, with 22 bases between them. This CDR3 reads CASSSPGRWEQSEKLFF. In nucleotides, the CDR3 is TGTGCCAGCAGTTCCCCCGGACGTTGGGAACAAAGTGAAAAACTGTTTTTT.

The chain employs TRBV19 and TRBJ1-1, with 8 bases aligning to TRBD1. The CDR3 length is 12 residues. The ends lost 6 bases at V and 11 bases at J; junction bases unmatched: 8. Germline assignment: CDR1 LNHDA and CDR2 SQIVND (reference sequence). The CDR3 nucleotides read TGTGCCAGTAGGACTGTGGACAGGGAGGCTTTCTTT. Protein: CASRTVDREAFF.

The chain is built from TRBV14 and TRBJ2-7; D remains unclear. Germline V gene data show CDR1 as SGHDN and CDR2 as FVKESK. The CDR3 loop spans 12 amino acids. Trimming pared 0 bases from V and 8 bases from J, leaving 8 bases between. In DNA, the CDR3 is TGTGCCAGCAGCCAAGAGAGAACTCAGCAGTACTTC. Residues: CASSQERTQQYF.

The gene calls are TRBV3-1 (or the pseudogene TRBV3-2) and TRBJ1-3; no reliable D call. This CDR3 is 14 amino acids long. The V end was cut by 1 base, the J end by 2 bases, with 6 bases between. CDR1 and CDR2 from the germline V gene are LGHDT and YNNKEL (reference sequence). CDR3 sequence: CASSQGVPGNTIYF. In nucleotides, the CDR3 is TGTGCCAGCAGCCAAGGGGTACCTGGAAACACCATATATTTT.

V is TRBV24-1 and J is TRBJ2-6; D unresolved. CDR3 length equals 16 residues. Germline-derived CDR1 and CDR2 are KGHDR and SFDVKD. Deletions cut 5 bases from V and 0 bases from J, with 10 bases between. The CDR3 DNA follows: TGTGCCACCAGTGGTCATGGTGGCTCTGGGGCCAACGTCCTGACTTTC. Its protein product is CATSGHGGSGANVLTF.

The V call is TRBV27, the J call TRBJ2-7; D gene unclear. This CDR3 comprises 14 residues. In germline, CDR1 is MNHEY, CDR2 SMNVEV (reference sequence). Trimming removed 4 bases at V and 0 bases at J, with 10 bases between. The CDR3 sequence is CASSSPPSSYEQYF. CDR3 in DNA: TGTGCCAGCAGTTCCCCCCCTAGCTCCTACGAGCAGTACTTC.

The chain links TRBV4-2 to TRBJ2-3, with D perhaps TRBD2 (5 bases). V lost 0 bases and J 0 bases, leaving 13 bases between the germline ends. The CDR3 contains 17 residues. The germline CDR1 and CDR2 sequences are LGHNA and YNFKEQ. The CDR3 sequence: CASSQESDSPSTDTQYF. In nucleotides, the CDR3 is TGTGCCAGCAGCCAAGAGTCGGACTCCCCTAGCACAGATACGCAGTATTTT.

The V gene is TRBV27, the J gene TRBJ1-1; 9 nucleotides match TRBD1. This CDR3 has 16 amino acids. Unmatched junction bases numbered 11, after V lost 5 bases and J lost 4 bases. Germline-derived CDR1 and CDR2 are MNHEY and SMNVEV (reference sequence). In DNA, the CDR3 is TGTGCCAGCAGTCGGGACAGGGCTAGATTGGGCACTGAAGCTTTCTTT. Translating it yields CASSRDRARLGTEAFF.

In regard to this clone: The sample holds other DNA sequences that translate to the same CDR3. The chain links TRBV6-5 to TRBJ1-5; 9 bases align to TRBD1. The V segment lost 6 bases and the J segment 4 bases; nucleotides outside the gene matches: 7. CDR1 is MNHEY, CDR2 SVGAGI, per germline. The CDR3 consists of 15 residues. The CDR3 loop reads CASSPLGTGNQPQHF. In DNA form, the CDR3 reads TGTGCCAGCAGCCCCTTAGGGACAGGGAATCAGCCCCAGCATTTT.

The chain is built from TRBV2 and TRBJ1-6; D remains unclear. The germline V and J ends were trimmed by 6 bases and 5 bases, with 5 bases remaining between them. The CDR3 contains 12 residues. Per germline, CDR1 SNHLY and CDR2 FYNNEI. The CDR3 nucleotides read TGTGCCAGCAGCCCGAATAATTCACCCCTCCACTTT. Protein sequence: CASSPNNSPLHF.

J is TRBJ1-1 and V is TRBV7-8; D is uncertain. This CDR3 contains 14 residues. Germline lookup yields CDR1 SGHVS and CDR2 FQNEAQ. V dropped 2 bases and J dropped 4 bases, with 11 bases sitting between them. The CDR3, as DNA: TGTGCCAGCAGCTTAATGGGAGGAGGCACTGAAGCTTTCTTT. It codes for CASSLMGGGTEAFF.

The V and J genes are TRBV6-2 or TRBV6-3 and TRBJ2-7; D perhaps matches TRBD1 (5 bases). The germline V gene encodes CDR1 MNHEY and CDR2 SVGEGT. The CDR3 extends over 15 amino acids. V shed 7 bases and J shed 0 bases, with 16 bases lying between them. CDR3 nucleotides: TGTGCCAGCACCCCGACAGAGAGACTCTCCTACGAGCAGTACTTC. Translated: CASTPTERLSYEQYF.

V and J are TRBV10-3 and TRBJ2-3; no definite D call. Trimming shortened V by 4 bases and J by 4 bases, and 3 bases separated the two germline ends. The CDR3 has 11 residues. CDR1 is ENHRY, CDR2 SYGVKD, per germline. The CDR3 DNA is TGTGCCATCAGTGGGGCAGATACGCAGTATTTT. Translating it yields CAISGADTQYF.

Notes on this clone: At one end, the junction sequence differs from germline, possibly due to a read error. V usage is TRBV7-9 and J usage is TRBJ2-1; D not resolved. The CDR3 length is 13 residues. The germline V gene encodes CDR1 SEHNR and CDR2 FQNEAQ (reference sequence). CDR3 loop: CASTRTSYNERFF. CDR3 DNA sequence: TGTGCCAGCACAAGGACCTCCTACAATGAGCGGTTCTTC.

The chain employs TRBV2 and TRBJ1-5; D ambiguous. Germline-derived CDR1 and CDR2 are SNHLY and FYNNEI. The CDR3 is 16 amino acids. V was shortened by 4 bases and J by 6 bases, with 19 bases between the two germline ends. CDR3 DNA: TGTGCCAGCAGTGCAAGGCGGGTTGGTGGGGTTCAGCCCCAGCATTTT. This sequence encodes CASSARRVGGVQPQHF. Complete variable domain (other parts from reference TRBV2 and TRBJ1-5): EPEVTQTPSHQVTQMGQEVILRCVPISNHLYFYWYRQILGQKVEFLVSFYNNEISEKSEIFDDQFSVERPDGSNFTLKIRSTKLEDSAMYFCASSARRVGGVQPQHFGDGTRLSIL.

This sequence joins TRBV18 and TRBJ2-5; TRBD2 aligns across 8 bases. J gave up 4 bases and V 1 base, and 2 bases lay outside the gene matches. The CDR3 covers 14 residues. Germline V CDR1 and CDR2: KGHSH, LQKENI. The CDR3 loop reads CASSPRLAGETQYF. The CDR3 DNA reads TGTGCCAGCTCACCACGGCTAGCGGGAGAGACCCAGTACTTC.

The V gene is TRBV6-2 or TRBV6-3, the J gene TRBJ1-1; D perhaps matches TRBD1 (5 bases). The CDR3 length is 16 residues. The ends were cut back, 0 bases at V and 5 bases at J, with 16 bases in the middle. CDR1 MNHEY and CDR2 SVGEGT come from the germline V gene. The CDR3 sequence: CASSYSTWGGDTEAFF. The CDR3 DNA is TGTGCCAGCAGTTACTCGACTTGGGGCGGTGATACTGAAGCTTTCTTT.

CDR3 amino acids: CASSQGQGTYTF. The CDR3 DNA is TGTGCCAGCAGCCAAGGACAGGGAACCTACACCTTC. The chain links TRBV3-1 (or the pseudogene TRBV3-2) to TRBJ1-2; 7 bases match TRBD1. The junction had 3 bases not matched to a gene; V was cut back by 1 base and J by 10 bases. CDR1 is LGHDT and CDR2 is YNNKEL in the germline V gene (reference sequence). CDR3 length: 12 amino acids.

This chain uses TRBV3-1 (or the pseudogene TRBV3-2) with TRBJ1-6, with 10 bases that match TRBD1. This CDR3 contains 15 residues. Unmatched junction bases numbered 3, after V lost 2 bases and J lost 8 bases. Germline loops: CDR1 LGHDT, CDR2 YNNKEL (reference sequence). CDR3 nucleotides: TGTGCCAGCAGCCAACGGACAGGGGGGGATTCACCCCTCCACTTT. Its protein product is CASSQRTGGDSPLHF.

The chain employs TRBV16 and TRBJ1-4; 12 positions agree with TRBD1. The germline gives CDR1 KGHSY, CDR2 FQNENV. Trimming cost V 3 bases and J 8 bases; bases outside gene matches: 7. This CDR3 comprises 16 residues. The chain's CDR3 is CASSHPTGTGGEKLFF. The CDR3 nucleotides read TGTGCCAGCAGCCACCCCACCGGGACAGGGGGCGAAAAACTGTTTTTT.

CDR3 DNA sequence: TGTGCCAGCAGCCCCGGGGGGGGCGCCTCCTATAATTCACCCCTCCACTTT. This encodes CASSPGGGASYNSPLHF. The gene calls are TRBV28 and TRBJ1-6, with a tentative D call TRBD1 (6 bases). CDR1 is MDHEN and CDR2 is SYDVKM in the germline V gene. This CDR3 region has 17 residues. With 6 bases removed from V and 0 bases from J, the gap between germline ends came to 15 bases.